This T cell receptor beta chain was captured in a study of beta chain features in type 1 diabetes. Overall study findings and caveats: Lower insertion and higher deletion counts appeared at VDJ junctions in type 1 diabetes patients.

The sample holds many counts of this clone. The antigen remains unidentified. Other DNA sequences from this sample encode an identical CDR3 as well. V shed 3 bases and J shed 2 bases, with 7 bases lying between them. Germline V gene lookup returns CDR1 KGHSH and CDR2 LQKENI. The CDR3 consists of 13 residues. Expressed TCRB transcripts were sequenced because the isolated RNA had all been reverse transcribed beforehand. Profiled with immunoSEQ multiplex PCR; TCRdb holds only in-frame clones, not every one. Among 200,000 to 250,000 clones, 11% to 15% were seen once, and the ten largest hold about 0.027%. All sorted populations exceeded 98% purity.

The sequencing sample was made of naive CD4+ T cells from blood. The receptor was isolated from a middle-aged woman in good health. The V call is TRBV18, the J call TRBJ2-5; D is uncertain. CDR3 loop: CASSPGSQETQYF. In DNA, the CDR3 is TGTGCCAGCTCACCGGGCAGTCAAGAGACCCAGTACTTC.